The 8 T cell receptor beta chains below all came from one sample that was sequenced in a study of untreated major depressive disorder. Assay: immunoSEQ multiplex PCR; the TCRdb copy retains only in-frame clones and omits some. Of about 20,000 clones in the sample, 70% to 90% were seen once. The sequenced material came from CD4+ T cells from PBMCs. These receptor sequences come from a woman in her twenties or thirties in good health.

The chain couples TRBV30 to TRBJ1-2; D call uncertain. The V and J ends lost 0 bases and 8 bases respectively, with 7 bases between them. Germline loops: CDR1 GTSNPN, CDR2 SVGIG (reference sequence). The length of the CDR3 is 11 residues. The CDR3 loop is CAWSVGSGYTF. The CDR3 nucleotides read TGTGCCTGGAGTGTAGGCTCCGGCTACACCTTC.

The CDR3 region has the DNA TGCGCCAGCAGCTTGGGTACAGAAGTCGAAGGAGCTTTCTTT. Its translation: CASSLGTEVEGAFF. The chain is built from TRBV5-1 and TRBJ1-1; D remains ambiguous. The CDR3 length is 14 residues. Trimming removed 0 bases from V and 10 bases from J, with 16 bases in between. Germline CDR1 is SGHRS and CDR2 is YFSETQ.

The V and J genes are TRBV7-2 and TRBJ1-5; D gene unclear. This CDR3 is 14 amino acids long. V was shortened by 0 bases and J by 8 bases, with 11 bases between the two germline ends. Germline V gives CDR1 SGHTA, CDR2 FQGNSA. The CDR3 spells CASSLAPDYKPQHF. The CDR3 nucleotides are TGTGCCAGCAGCTTAGCGCCGGATTATAAGCCCCAGCATTTT. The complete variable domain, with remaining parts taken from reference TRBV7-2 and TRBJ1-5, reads GAGVSQSPSNKVTEKGKDVELRCDPISGHTALYWYRQSLGQGLEFLIYFQGNSAPDKSGLPSDRFSAERTGGSVSTLTIQRTQQEDSAVYLCASSLAPDYKPQHFGDGTRLSIL.

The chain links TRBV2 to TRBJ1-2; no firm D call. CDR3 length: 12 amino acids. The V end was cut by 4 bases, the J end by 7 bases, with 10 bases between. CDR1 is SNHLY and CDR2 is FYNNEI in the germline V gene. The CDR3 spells CASSVSRAGYTF. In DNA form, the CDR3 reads TGTGCCAGCAGTGTATCCCGGGCTGGCTACACCTTC.

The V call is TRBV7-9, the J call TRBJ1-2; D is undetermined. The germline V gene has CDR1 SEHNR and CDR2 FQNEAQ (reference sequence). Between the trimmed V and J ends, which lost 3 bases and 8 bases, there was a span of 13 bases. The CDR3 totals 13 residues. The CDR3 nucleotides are TGTGCCAGCAGCTTTCCGGGAGTACAGGGCTACACCTTC. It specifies CASSFPGVQGYTF.

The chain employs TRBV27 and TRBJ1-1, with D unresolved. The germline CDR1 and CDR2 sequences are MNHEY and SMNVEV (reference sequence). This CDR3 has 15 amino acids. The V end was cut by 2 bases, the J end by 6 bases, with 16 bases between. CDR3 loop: CASSLRPGSAAEAFF. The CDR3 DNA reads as TGTGCCAGCAGTTTACGGCCCGGGAGTGCTGCTGAAGCTTTCTTT.

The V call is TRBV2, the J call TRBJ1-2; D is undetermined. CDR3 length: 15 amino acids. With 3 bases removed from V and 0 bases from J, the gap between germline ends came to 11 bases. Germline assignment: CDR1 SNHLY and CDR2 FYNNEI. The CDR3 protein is CASSDSRLANYGYTF. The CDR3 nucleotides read TGTGCCAGCAGTGACAGTAGACTAGCTAACTATGGCTACACCTTC. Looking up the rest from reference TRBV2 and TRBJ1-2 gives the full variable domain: EPEVTQTPSHQVTQMGQEVILRCVPISNHLYFYWYRQILGQKVEFLVSFYNNEISEKSEIFDDQFSVERPDGSNFTLKIRSTKLEDSAMYFCASSDSRLANYGYTFGSGTRLTVV.

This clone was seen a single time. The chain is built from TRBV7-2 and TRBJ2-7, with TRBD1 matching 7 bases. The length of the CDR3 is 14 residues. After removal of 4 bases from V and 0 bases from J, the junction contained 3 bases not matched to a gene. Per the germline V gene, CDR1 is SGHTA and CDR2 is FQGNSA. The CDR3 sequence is CASSSQGSSYEQYF. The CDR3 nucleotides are TGTGCCAGCAGCTCACAGGGGAGCTCCTACGAGCAGTACTTC.